Below, 11 T cell receptor beta chains from the same sample are listed, as sequenced in a study of blood T cell repertoires in COVID-19. Repertoires were generated with immunoSEQ multiplex PCR, while TCRdb's copy carries only in-frame clones and drops some. The top ten clones hold under 1.1% of a sample with about 78,000 clones, less than 95% of them seen once. The sample taken for sequencing was peripheral blood. These receptors came from a woman aged 50 to 60 in a cohort sampled during active COVID-19.

This clone is a singleton in its sample. The chain recombines TRBV24-1 with TRBJ2-3; 7 positions agree with TRBD1. The CDR3 covers 13 residues. CDR1 KGHDR and CDR2 SFDVKD come from the germline V gene. The ends lost 7 bases at V and 5 bases at J; junction bases unmatched: 5. For the CDR3, the DNA is TGTGCCACCAGGGGACAGTTTCTAGATACGCAGTATTTT. It encodes CATRGQFLDTQYF.

The V and J genes are TRBV30 and TRBJ1-1; D not resolved. The CDR3 extends over 13 amino acids. The V gene lost 0 bases and the J gene lost 6 bases, with 11 bases spanning the gap. Germline values: CDR1 GTSNPN, CDR2 SVGIG (reference sequence). The CDR3 bases are TGTGCCTGGAGTGTGGGAGGGATGGCTGAAGCTTTCTTT. Translating gives CAWSVGGMAEAFF. Using reference TRBV30 and TRBJ1-1 for the parts outside the CDR3, the full variable domain is SQTIHQWPATLVQPVGSPLSLECTVEGTSNPNLYWYRQAAGRGLQLLFYSVGIGQISSEVPQNLSASRPQDRQFILSSKKLLLSDSGFYLCAWSVGGMAEAFFGQGTRLTVV.

V is TRBV28 and J is TRBJ2-1, with 9 bases identical to TRBD1. The germline gives CDR1 MDHEN, CDR2 SYDVKM. The CDR3 consists of 17 residues. The V segment lost 3 bases and the J segment 6 bases; nucleotides outside the gene matches: 12. Here the CDR3 DNA reads TGTGCCAGCAGTTTTGGGGGCCGGGACAGGGCCCTCAATGAGCAGTTCTTC. Its protein is CASSFGGRDRALNEQFF.

The V call is TRBV27, the J call TRBJ1-1, with a tentative D call TRBD1 (5 bases). Trimming removed 3 bases from V and 8 bases from J, with 10 bases in between. CDR1 and CDR2 from the germline V gene are MNHEY and SMNVEV (reference sequence). CDR3 length: 12 amino acids. Here the CDR3 reads CASSFDQGEAFF. CDR3 coding DNA: TGTGCCAGCAGTTTTGACCAGGGCGAAGCTTTCTTT.

The chain is built from TRBV21-1 and TRBJ2-3; the D call TRBD2 from the table was never checked on the DNA. TRBV21-1 is a recognized pseudogene. This CDR3 spans 17 amino acids. In DNA form, the CDR3 reads TGTGCCAGCAGCAAAGCGCTAGGGAGGAAGAGCACAGATACGCAGTATTTT. It translates to CASSKALGRKSTDTQYF.

V gene TRBV9 combines with J gene TRBJ1-6, with 8 bases lining up with TRBD1. This CDR3 is built from 15 residues. CDR1 is SGDLS and CDR2 is YYNGEE in the germline V gene. V shed 4 bases and J 8 bases; nucleotides not matched to a gene: 8. The CDR3 sequence: CASSPQGALYSPLHF. In DNA, the CDR3 is TGTGCCAGCAGCCCCCAGGGGGCTCTGTATTCACCCCTCCACTTT.

This clone showed up just a few times. The rearrangement joins TRBV6-2 or TRBV6-3 to TRBJ1-5; 7 nucleotides agree with TRBD1. The V gene's germline CDR1 is MNHEY and CDR2 SVGEGT. The CDR3 is made up of 14 amino acids. V was clipped by 6 bases and J by 7 bases; unmatched bases: 9. The CDR3 region is CASSPTGRQQPQHF. CDR3 in DNA: TGTGCCAGCAGCCCGACAGGGCGTCAACAGCCCCAGCATTTT.

In this sample, this clone turned up once. This chain connects TRBV5-1 to TRBJ1-3; maybe TRBD1 (6 bases). Germline CDR1 reads SGHRS; CDR2 reads YFSETQ. This CDR3 has 17 amino acids. Trimming removed 4 bases from V and 0 bases from J, with 17 bases in between. The CDR3 spells CASSLQQGLSSGNTIYF. In nucleotides, the CDR3 is TGCGCCAGCAGCCTCCAACAGGGCTTGAGCTCTGGAAACACCATATATTTT.

This clone came up once. This CDR3 is also generated by other DNA sequences in the sample. The rearrangement uses TRBV2 and TRBJ1-5, with 9 nucleotides matching TRBD1. Germline CDR1 is SNHLY and CDR2 is FYNNEI. Trimming at V came to 7 bases and at J to 7 bases, leaving 5 bases not matched to a gene. The CDR3 length is 13 residues. CDR3 sequence reads: CASKGQGSQPQHF. CDR3 sequence (DNA): TGTGCCAGCAAGGGACAGGGCAGCCAGCCCCAGCATTTT. Supplemented by reference TRBV2 and TRBJ1-5, the full variable domain reads EPEVTQTPSHQVTQMGQEVILRCVPISNHLYFYWYRQILGQKVEFLVSFYNNEISEKSEIFDDQFSVERPDGSNFTLKIRSTKLEDSAMYFCASKGQGSQPQHFGDGTRLSIL.

This clone was observed a few times. V is TRBV7-9 and J is TRBJ1-5; 7 bases are a match to TRBD1. The J segment lost 4 bases and the V segment lost 1 base, leaving 1 base of the junction unmatched. The CDR3 totals 14 residues. In germline, CDR1 is SEHNR, CDR2 FQNEAQ (reference sequence). CDR3 nucleotide sequence: TGTGCCAGCAGCTTAGGGGGACAGAATCAGCCCCAGCATTTT. Its protein is CASSLGGQNQPQHF.

This CDR3 reads CASSTPGATQETQYF. As DNA, the CDR3 is TGTGCCAGCAGTACACCAGGGGCAACCCAAGAGACCCAGTACTTC. The chain couples TRBV28 to TRBJ2-5, with D perhaps TRBD1 (6 bases). V lost 5 bases to trimming and J lost 1 base, with 14 bases between them. This CDR3 region has 15 residues. The V gene's germline CDR1 is MDHEN and CDR2 SYDVKM.